The 28 T cell receptor beta chains below all came from one sample that was sequenced in a study of cytotoxic CD8 clonotypes in ibrutinib-treated CLL. Method: immunoSEQ multiplex PCR; TCRdb's copy keeps in-frame clones and lacks some. In the table there are just under 70,000 clones, around 68% of which are singletons. This sample comprised PBMCs, obtained after 12 months of ibrutinib treatment. All receptors come from a human donor with chronic lymphocytic leukemia.

This sequence joins TRBV9 and TRBJ1-2; no clear D gene. Trimming pared 0 bases from V and 4 bases from J, leaving 10 bases between. CDR1 SGDLS and CDR2 YYNGEE come from the germline V gene. This CDR3 comprises 14 residues. The CDR3 here is CASSVERAPYGYTF. CDR3 bases: TGTGCCAGCAGCGTAGAGAGGGCTCCCTATGGCTACACCTTC. The full variable domain, rest sourced from reference TRBV9 and TRBJ1-2, is DSGVTQTPKHLITATGQRVTLRCSPRSGDLSVYWYQQSLDQGLQFLIQYYNGEERAKGNILERFSAQQFPDLHSELNLSSLELGDSALYFCASSVERAPYGYTFGSGTRLTVV.

The J gene is TRBJ1-4, the V gene TRBV7-8, with D hard to call. Germline V gives CDR1 SGHVS, CDR2 FQNEAQ. The V end lost 7 bases, the J end lost 6 bases, and 15 bases lay between the germline ends. The length of the CDR3 is 14 residues. The CDR3, as DNA: TGTGCCAGCAAACTTAGGTGGGAGGATGAAAAACTGTTTTTT. It specifies CASKLRWEDEKLFF. The complete variable domain, with remaining parts taken from reference TRBV7-8 and TRBJ1-4, reads GAGVSQSPRYKVAKRGQDVALRCDPISGHVSLFWYQQALGQGPEFLTYFQNEAQLDKSGLPSDRFFAERPEGSVSTLKIQRTQQEDSAVYLCASKLRWEDEKLFFGSGTQLSVL.

DNA for the CDR3: TGTGCCAGCAGTGTGAGGCTAGCGGAAGTCAATGAGCAGTTCTTC. Translating it yields CASSVRLAEVNEQFF. The chain uses TRBV2 and TRBJ2-1; 7 nucleotides match TRBD2. Losses at the gene ends were 4 bases for V and 6 bases for J; bases not matched to a gene: 9. CDR1 is SNHLY, CDR2 FYNNEI, per germline. The CDR3 totals 15 residues.

The V gene is TRBV4-3, the J gene TRBJ2-1; 8 bases fit TRBD2. Trimming at V came to 0 bases and at J to 7 bases, leaving 11 bases not matched to a gene. In germline, CDR1 is LGHNA, CDR2 YSLEER. The CDR3 covers 17 residues. Here the CDR3 reads CASSQDLPSGRRNEQFF. CDR3 in DNA: TGCGCCAGCAGCCAAGACCTCCCTAGCGGGCGGCGGAATGAGCAGTTCTTC.

The rearrangement joins TRBV30 to TRBJ2-3, with D possibly TRBD2 on 7 matching bases. There are 13 residues in the CDR3. Germline V gene data show CDR1 as GTSNPN and CDR2 as SVGIG (reference sequence). V lost 3 bases, J lost 5 bases, and 12 bases lay in between. The CDR3 DNA reads TGTGCCTGGAGAGGGGGGGCAAGAGATACGCAGTATTTT. Its protein product is CAWRGGARDTQYF.

This clone has just a few counts. The rearrangement uses TRBV10-3 and TRBJ2-3, with 8 bases fitting TRBD2. CDR1 is ENHRY, CDR2 SYGVKD, per germline. This CDR3 comprises 15 residues. V shed 6 bases and J 2 bases; nucleotides not matched to a gene: 7. In DNA form, the CDR3 reads TGTGCCATCAGGCTTGCGGGGGGCCTCACAGATACGCAGTATTTT. It encodes CAIRLAGGLTDTQYF.

The chain combines TRBV7-2 with TRBJ1-3; unclear D gene. Germline loops: CDR1 SGHTA, CDR2 FQGNSA. The V end was cut by 0 bases, the J end by 3 bases, with 3 bases between. This CDR3 contains 13 residues. CDR3 nucleotide sequence: TGTGCCAGCAGCTTAGCGCATGGAAACACCATATATTTT. Amino acid sequence: CASSLAHGNTIYF.

The V gene is TRBV5-6, the J gene TRBJ1-2; 9 bases map to TRBD1. This CDR3 is 13 amino acids long. From germline, CDR1 is SGHDT and CDR2 YYEEEE. V lost 4 bases, J lost 8 bases, and 6 bases stayed unmatched. The CDR3 loop reads CASSKTGTGGYTF. The CDR3 DNA is TGTGCCAGCAGCAAAACCGGGACAGGGGGCTACACCTTC.

In its sample, this clone was seen once. The J gene is TRBJ1-2, the V gene TRBV5-6; D is uncertain. Between the trimmed V and J ends, which lost 4 bases and 4 bases, there was a span of 5 bases. The germline V gene encodes CDR1 SGHDT and CDR2 YYEEEE. The CDR3 is 11 residues long. The CDR3 DNA follows: TGTGCCAGCAGCGTAGGCTATGGCTACACCTTC. Its translation is CASSVGYGYTF.

The genes are TRBV18 and TRBJ1-4; D uncertain. The CDR3 totals 13 residues. CDR1 is KGHSH, CDR2 LQKENI, per germline. V lost 3 bases and J 8 bases, leaving 10 bases between the germline ends. DNA for the CDR3: TGTGCCAGCTCACCCCCGGTCCGGGAAAAACTGTTTTTT. Its protein product is CASSPPVREKLFF.

This clone has only a few counts. The chain recombines TRBV2 with TRBJ2-3; TRBD1 agrees at 10 bases. With 6 bases clipped from V and 6 bases from J, the junction kept 9 bases outside the gene matches. The germline CDR1 and CDR2 sequences are SNHLY and FYNNEI. CDR3 size: 15 residues. The CDR3 region is CASRRTGTGADTQYF. CDR3 DNA: TGTGCCAGCAGGAGAACCGGGACAGGGGCCGATACGCAGTATTTT.

The rearrangement links TRBV10-3 to TRBJ1-1; D ambiguous. The germline V gene has CDR1 ENHRY and CDR2 SYGVKD. Trimming removed 0 bases at V and 0 bases at J, with 11 bases between. This CDR3 is 16 amino acids long. The CDR3 loop is CAISESTPELNTEAFF. The CDR3 nucleotides read TGTGCCATCAGTGAGTCGACGCCGGAATTGAACACTGAAGCTTTCTTT.

The chain is built from TRBV19 and TRBJ2-1; a weak D match, TRBD2 (5 bases). There are 17 residues in the CDR3. V shed 4 bases and J shed 9 bases, with 25 bases lying between them. Germline V gene sequence: CDR1 LNHDA, CDR2 SQIVND (reference sequence). DNA of the CDR3: TGTGCCAGTAGTACCCTCCGAGGGCGCTCAGGAGCCGGTGAGCAGTTCTTC. This gives the protein CASSTLRGRSGAGEQFF.

V and J are TRBV27 and TRBJ1-5, with a possible D match to TRBD1 (6 bases). Trimming left V 8 bases short and J 4 bases short, with 21 bases between. CDR3 length: 16 amino acids. Germline CDR1 MNHEY, CDR2 SMNVEV (reference sequence). The CDR3, as DNA: TGTGCCAGCCGAGCAACAGGGCTGGGTTGGAATCAGCCCCAGCATTTT. This gives the protein CASRATGLGWNQPQHF.

V gene TRBV15 combines with J gene TRBJ1-1; D gene uncertain. CDR1 and CDR2 from the germline V gene are LNHNV and YYDKDF (reference sequence). Trimming pared 5 bases from V and 1 base from J, leaving 14 bases between. This CDR3 contains 15 residues. The CDR3 reads CATSLPGDPNTEAFF. CDR3 nucleotide sequence: TGTGCCACCAGCTTGCCCGGGGATCCGAACACTGAAGCTTTCTTT.

CDR3 sequence: CASSLAGSEAFF. The CDR3 DNA is TGTGCCAGCAGCCTAGCGGGCTCTGAAGCTTTCTTT. The chain has TRBV11-2 and TRBJ1-1; D is undetermined. V lost 5 bases and J 6 bases, leaving 10 bases between the germline ends. The germline V gene has CDR1 SGHAT and CDR2 FQNNGV. CDR3 length: 12 amino acids. The variable domain in full, completed from reference TRBV11-2 and TRBJ1-1, reads EAGVAQSPRYKIIEKRQSVAFWCNPISGHATLYWYQQILGQGPKLLIQFQNNGVVDDSQLPKDRFSAERLKGVDSTLKIQPAKLEDSAVYLCASSLAGSEAFFGQGTRLTVV.

CDR3 DNA sequence: TGTGCCAGTAGGCAGGGGAGCAATCAGCCCCAGCATTTT. This codes for CASRQGSNQPQHF. The chain links TRBV19 to TRBJ1-5, with D tentatively TRBD1 (6 bases). CDR1 is LNHDA and CDR2 is SQIVND in the germline V gene (reference sequence). The CDR3 contains 13 residues. The V end was cut by 6 bases, the J end by 1 base, with 7 bases between. The variable domain in full, with the rest retrieved from reference TRBV19 and TRBJ1-5, is DGGITQSPKYLFRKEGQNVTLSCEQNLNHDAMYWYRQDPGQGLRLIYYSQIVNDFQKGDIAEGYSVSREKKESFPLTVTSAQKNPTAFYLCASRQGSNQPQHFGDGTRLSIL.

The chain employs TRBV28 and TRBJ2-2; D is perhaps TRBD2 (5 bases). The germline V gene has CDR1 MDHEN and CDR2 SYDVKM. The V end lost 3 bases, the J end lost 7 bases, and 15 bases lay between the germline ends. The CDR3 is 15 residues long. In DNA, the CDR3 is TGTGCCAGCAGTTTGGTGGTCCTAGCAGGCGGGGAGCTGTTTTTT. Protein: CASSLVVLAGGELFF.

The chain has TRBV7-7 and TRBJ1-5; D not resolved. V lost 1 base and J lost 7, with 8 bases in between. The CDR3 extends over 13 amino acids. CDR1 is SSHAT, CDR2 FNYEAQ, per germline (reference sequence). In DNA form, the CDR3 reads TGTGCCAGCAGCTTAGGAATGGGGCAGCCCCAGCATTTT. Translated, it gives CASSLGMGQPQHF.

The J gene is TRBJ2-1, the V gene TRBV27; 7 bases map to TRBD2. J lost 4 bases, V lost 6 bases, and 9 bases had no gene match. The length of the CDR3 is 15 residues. Germline CDR1 MNHEY, CDR2 SMNVEV (reference sequence). The CDR3 bases are TGTGCCAGCAGGGCAGGGAGGGAGAGATACAATGAGCAGTTCTTC. Its protein is CASRAGRERYNEQFF.

This clone has only a few counts. This chain links TRBV10-3 with TRBJ1-5; 7 bases line up with TRBD1. This CDR3 region has 13 residues. Germline V gene lookup returns CDR1 ENHRY and CDR2 SYGVKD. V was pared by 4 bases and J by 5 bases, with 2 bases of the junction left unmatched. CDR3 loop: CAISGQGDQPQHF. CDR3 DNA sequence: TGTGCCATCAGTGGACAGGGAGATCAGCCCCAGCATTTT.

A few counts support this clone. This chain joins TRBV7-2 and TRBJ2-1; D is unresolved. V lost 5 bases, J lost 0 bases, and 11 bases lay in between. This CDR3 contains 15 residues. Germline V lookup: CDR1 SGHTA, CDR2 FQGNSA. CDR3 coding DNA: TGTGCCAGCAGCACAGCAGTTAGCTCCTACAATGAGCAGTTCTTC. Translation gives CASSTAVSSYNEQFF.

The chain recombines TRBV6-5 with TRBJ1-1; D is uncertain. V lost 2 bases, J lost 4 bases, and 5 bases lay in between. The CDR3 has 12 amino acids. Per the germline V gene, CDR1 is MNHEY and CDR2 is SVGAGI. CDR3 DNA sequence: TGTGCCAGCAGTTACGTAGGCACTGAAGCTTTCTTT. Translating it yields CASSYVGTEAFF.

V usage is TRBV6-5 and J usage is TRBJ2-7, with a tentative D call TRBD2 (5 bases). V lost 5 bases and J 2 bases, leaving 16 bases between the germline ends. The V gene's germline CDR1 is MNHEY and CDR2 SVGAGI. This CDR3 is built from 15 residues. The CDR3 sequence is CASSNEQTGTYEQYF. CDR3 sequence (DNA): TGTGCCAGCAGTAATGAGCAGACGGGGACCTACGAGCAGTACTTC.

The chain uses TRBV27 and TRBJ2-3; D might be TRBD1 (6 bases). CDR3 size: 16 residues. Germline V CDR1 and CDR2: MNHEY, SMNVEV (reference sequence). Trimming removed 3 bases from V and 1 base from J, with 14 bases in between. CDR3 amino acids: CASSFPVAGGTDTQYF. Written as DNA, the CDR3 is TGTGCCAGCAGTTTCCCCGTGGCAGGGGGCACAGATACGCAGTATTTT.

CDR3 loop: CASSLAGGVHGYTF. As DNA, the CDR3 is TGTGCCAGCAGCTTAGCGGGCGGAGTCCATGGCTACACCTTC. V gene TRBV7-9 combines with J gene TRBJ1-2; no clear D gene. Trimming took off 0 bases at V and 6 bases at J, with 11 bases between the two ends. CDR3 length: 14 amino acids. Per germline, CDR1 SEHNR and CDR2 FQNEAQ (reference sequence). Complete variable domain (other parts from reference TRBV7-9 and TRBJ1-2): DTGVSQNPRHKITKRGQNVTFRCDPISEHNRLYWYRQTLGQGPEFLTYFQNEAQLEKSRLLSDRFSAERPKGSFSTLEIQRTEQGDSAMYLCASSLAGGVHGYTFGSGTRLTVV.

This clone was detected a few times. The chain recombines TRBV5-1 with TRBJ2-7; D is perhaps TRBD1 or TRBD2 (6 bases each). The CDR3 spans 14 residues. V lost 5 bases to trimming and J lost 3 bases, with 15 bases between them. Looked up from germline, CDR1 is SGHRS and CDR2 is YFSETQ. For the CDR3, the DNA is TGCGCCAGCAGTTCGGGTGGAGGGGGCTACGAGCAGTACTTC. Protein sequence: CASSSGGGGYEQYF.

The chain combines TRBV11-1 with TRBJ2-2, with D unresolved. Trimming took 10 bases from V and 3 from J, leaving 12 bases between them. The CDR3 contains 13 residues. CDR1 and CDR2 (germline): SGHAT, FQDESV (reference sequence). Here the CDR3 reads CATAGSDTGELFF. In nucleotides, the CDR3 is TGTGCCACGGCCGGGTCTGACACCGGGGAGCTGTTTTTT.